The entry below gives a single T cell receptor beta chain sequence along with its context. No antigen is known for it. The sample is drawn from a study of cytomegalovirus exposure and HLA in healthy donors. Whole-study results and caveats: Specificity for CMV antigens was confirmed in vitro for a few of the CMV-associated chains.

The protocol was immunoSEQ multiplex PCR, while the TCRdb copy is restricted to in-frame clones and leaves out a portion. The data hold some 150,000 clones, with 85% to 90% observed a single time. Sequencing was performed on PBMCs. The TCR comes from a man aged 18-30 years in good health and CMV-seronegative.

The CDR3 loop reads CASSGREVYTDTQYF. The CDR3 DNA follows: TGTGCCAGCAGTGGGCGGGAAGTATACACAGATACGCAGTATTTT. The chain employs TRBV6-6 and TRBJ2-3; tentative D call: TRBD2 (6 bases). CDR1 and CDR2 from the germline V gene are MNHNY and SVGAGI (reference sequence). Trimming took off 5 bases at V and 2 bases at J, with 14 bases between the two ends. There are 15 residues in the CDR3.